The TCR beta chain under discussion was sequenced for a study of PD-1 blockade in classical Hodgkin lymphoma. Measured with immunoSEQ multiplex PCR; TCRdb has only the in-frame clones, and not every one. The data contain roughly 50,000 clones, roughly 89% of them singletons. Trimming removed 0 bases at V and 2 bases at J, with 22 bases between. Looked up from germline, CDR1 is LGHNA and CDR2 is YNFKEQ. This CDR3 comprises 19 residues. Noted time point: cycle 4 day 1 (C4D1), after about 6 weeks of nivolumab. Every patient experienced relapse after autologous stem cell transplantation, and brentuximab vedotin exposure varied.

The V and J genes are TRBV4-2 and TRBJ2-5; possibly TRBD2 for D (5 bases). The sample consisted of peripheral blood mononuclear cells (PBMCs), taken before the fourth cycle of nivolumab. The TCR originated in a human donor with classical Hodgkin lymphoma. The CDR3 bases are TGTGCCAGCAGCCAAGATGTATATCGGGGAATAAAGATACAAGAGACCCAGTACTTC. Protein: CASSQDVYRGIKIQETQYF.